This record concerns one TCR beta chain sequence. Time point indicated: baseline, week 1 (first vaccination visit). This sample's treatment: pre-vaccination baseline after standard-of-care therapy. This CDR3 spans 14 amino acids. Germline assignment: CDR1 MDHEN and CDR2 SYDVKM. V lost 6 bases to trimming and J lost 0 bases, with 10 bases between them. The data stem from a study of a mutant IDH1 vaccine in newly diagnosed glioma. Study background: Patients previously underwent radiotherapy, temozolomide, or both, and most underwent both.

Libraries were prepared by immunoSEQ multiplex PCR; TCRdb keeps only in-frame clonotypes and omits some of them. The sample yields more than 20,000 clones, approximately 86% seen once. This receptor was obtained from a man aged 40-55 years with glioma. The source material was PBMCs, sampled from a glioma patient treated with radiotherapy, temozolomide or both. The V call is TRBV28, the J call TRBJ2-3, with D maybe TRBD2 (5 bases). The CDR3 region is CASSASRSTDTQYF. The CDR3, as DNA: TGTGCCAGCAGCGCTAGCCGGAGCACAGATACGCAGTATTTT.